One sample yielded the 23 T cell receptor beta chains listed below, sequenced in a study of cytotoxic CD8 clonotypes in ibrutinib-treated CLL. Sequenced by immunoSEQ multiplex PCR; TCRdb stores in-frame clones only, minus some. The sample lists about 68,000 clones, more than 70% seen once, with about 8% in the top ten. The sequencing used PBMCs, collected at disease progression, from a patient treated with ibrutinib. The receptors shown here come from a human donor with chronic lymphocytic leukemia.

V and J are TRBV10-3 and TRBJ1-2; D not certain. V was shortened by 0 bases and J by 10 bases, with 9 bases between the two germline ends. CDR3 length: 12 amino acids. Germline loops: CDR1 ENHRY, CDR2 SYGVKD. Here the CDR3 reads CAISESRVYYTF. The CDR3 DNA sequence: TGTGCCATCAGTGAGTCCCGGGTTTACTACACCTTC.

V is TRBV19 and J is TRBJ2-3; 9 bases line up with TRBD1. V lost 5 bases, J lost 0 bases, and 6 bases stayed unmatched. The CDR3 totals 16 residues. CDR1 is LNHDA, CDR2 SQIVND, per germline (reference sequence). CDR3 coding DNA: TGTGCCAGTAGTTTTCGGACAGGGGCTAGCACAGATACGCAGTATTTT. This encodes CASSFRTGASTDTQYF.

The V call is TRBV7-6, the J call TRBJ2-2; possible D gene TRBD1, 5 bases. Trimming took off 5 bases at V and 8 bases at J, with 15 bases between the two ends. In germline, CDR1 is SGHVS, CDR2 FNYEAQ. The CDR3 consists of 14 residues. CDR3 amino acids: CASSPWGGAGELFF. The CDR3 nucleotides read TGTGCCAGCAGCCCGTGGGGCGGAGCTGGGGAGCTGTTTTTT. Filled out from reference TRBV7-6 and TRBJ2-2, the complete variable domain reads GAGVSQSPRYKVTKRGQDVALRCDPISGHVSLYWYRQALGQGPEFLTYFNYEAQQDKSGLPNDRFSAERPEGSISTLTIQRTEQRDSAMYRCASSPWGGAGELFFGEGSRLTVL.

The chain links TRBV6-5 to TRBJ2-5; perhaps D is TRBD1 or TRBD2 (7 bases each). The J call may be incorrect, as the DNA end agrees better with TRBJ2-7. Germline V gene data show CDR1 as MNHEY and CDR2 as SVGAGI. This CDR3 comprises 14 residues. The CDR3 bases are TGTGCCAGCAGACTCTCGACAGGGAGGGACGAGCAGTACTTC. Its protein product is CASRLSTGRDEQYF.

This sequence joins TRBV25-1 and TRBJ1-5, with 10 bases identical to TRBD1. With 6 bases clipped from V and 2 bases from J, the junction kept 7 bases outside the gene matches. The CDR3 covers 16 residues. The germline CDR1 and CDR2 sequences are MGHDK and SYGVNS. The CDR3 reads CASSETGGSGNQPQHF. For the CDR3, the DNA is TGTGCCAGCAGCGAGACAGGGGGCTCGGGCAATCAGCCCCAGCATTTT.

The V call is TRBV25-1, the J call TRBJ2-7; 11 bases match TRBD1. CDR1 is MGHDK, CDR2 SYGVNS, per germline. With 1 base clipped from V and 6 bases from J, the junction kept 5 bases outside the gene matches. CDR3 length equals 15 residues. CDR3 region: CASSEFGTGGSEQYF. The CDR3 coding sequence is TGTGCCAGCAGTGAATTTGGGACAGGGGGTTCCGAGCAGTACTTC.

The rearrangement joins TRBV4-2 to TRBJ1-5, with 11 bases that match TRBD1. The trim removed 1 base at V and 6 bases at J, leaving 5 bases unmatched. CDR3 size: 16 residues. Per the germline V gene, CDR1 is LGHNA and CDR2 is YNFKEQ. Here the CDR3 reads CASSQGPGQGGQPQHF. The DNA for the CDR3 is TGTGCCAGCAGCCAAGGTCCGGGACAGGGGGGTCAGCCCCAGCATTTT.

This clone was seen a handful of times. The gene calls are TRBV29-1 and TRBJ2-7; D gene unclear. Looked up from germline, CDR1 is SQVTM and CDR2 is ANQGSEA. V gave up 4 bases and J gave up 3 bases, with 10 bases separating them. The CDR3 is 12 residues long. In DNA, the CDR3 is TGCAGCGTTGCCGGCTGCCTCTACGAGCAGTACTTC. Amino acid sequence: CSVAGCLYEQYF.

V and J are TRBV2 and TRBJ2-7; a weak D match, TRBD1 (5 bases). The CDR3 spans 12 residues. Germline CDR1 reads SNHLY; CDR2 reads FYNNEI. CDR3 region: CAASQGPYEQYF. The CDR3 DNA reads TGTGCAGCAAGCCAGGGCCCCTACGAGCAGTACTTC.

The chain is built from TRBV6-5 and TRBJ2-7; perhaps TRBD2 as D (6 bases). Trimming removed 0 bases from V and 3 bases from J, with 12 bases in between. The CDR3 length is 15 residues. CDR1 and CDR2 (germline): MNHEY, SVGAGI. In DNA, the CDR3 is TGTGCCAGCAGTTACTCGGGACTCCCCCTCTACGAGCAGTACTTC. As protein: CASSYSGLPLYEQYF.

The chain has TRBV18 and TRBJ2-7, with 8 bases fitting TRBD1. The germline CDR1 and CDR2 sequences are KGHSH and LQKENI. The CDR3 has 14 amino acids. J was trimmed by 2 bases and V by 5 bases; bases with no gene match: 5. For the CDR3, the DNA is TGTGCCAGCTCATCCCGACAGGGGCCCTACGAGCAGTACTTC. Its protein is CASSSRQGPYEQYF.

This chain connects TRBV10-3 to TRBJ1-6; D gene uncertain. The germline gives CDR1 ENHRY, CDR2 SYGVKD. The CDR3 is made up of 10 amino acids. Trimming removed 8 bases at V and 9 bases at J, with 5 bases between. The CDR3 loop is CAIGGSPLHF. CDR3 DNA: TGTGCCATCGGAGGTTCACCCCTCCACTTT.

In DNA form, the CDR3 reads TGTGCCAGCAGCTCCGGGACAGGGGGCAGTTCACCCCTCCACTTT. Its translation: CASSSGTGGSSPLHF. The V and J genes are TRBV28 and TRBJ1-6, with 12 bases that match TRBD1. Germline CDR1 reads MDHEN; CDR2 reads SYDVKM. The J segment lost 9 bases and the V segment lost 6 bases, leaving 6 bases of the junction unmatched. This CDR3 region has 15 residues.

The chain links TRBV28 to TRBJ2-6, with D possibly TRBD1 on 6 matching bases. Trimming took 5 bases from V and 3 from J, leaving 11 bases between them. The CDR3 is 15 residues long. Looked up from germline, CDR1 is MDHEN and CDR2 is SYDVKM. The CDR3 coding sequence is TGTGCCAGCAGTCCCACAGGGAGTGGGGCCAACGTCCTGACTTTC. Translated, it gives CASSPTGSGANVLTF.

The chain carries TRBV7-9 and TRBJ1-4; D is unclear. Trimming cost V 5 bases and J 6 bases, with 10 bases left between them. The germline CDR1 and CDR2 sequences are SEHNR and FQNEAQ (reference sequence). This CDR3 region has 13 residues. CDR3 residues: CASSRSVDEKLFF. The CDR3 DNA follows: TGTGCCAGCAGCCGAAGTGTGGATGAAAAACTGTTTTTT.

The chain combines TRBV7-9 with TRBJ2-1; weak D call: TRBD2 (5 bases). Germline V CDR1 and CDR2: SEHNR, FQNEAQ (reference sequence). V gave up 4 bases and J gave up 2 bases, with 12 bases separating them. The CDR3 extends over 15 amino acids. The DNA of the CDR3 is TGTGCCAGCAGCTCCTACGAGCGGACCTACAATGAGCAGTTCTTC. As protein: CASSSYERTYNEQFF.

V is TRBV5-1 and J is TRBJ1-5, with 7 positions matching TRBD1. Trimming cost V 5 bases and J 5 bases; bases outside gene matches: 7. Germline values: CDR1 SGHRS, CDR2 YFSETQ. This CDR3 is built from 14 residues. This chain's CDR3 is CASRDRQGYQPQHF. CDR3 sequence (DNA): TGCGCCAGCAGGGATCGACAGGGCTATCAGCCCCAGCATTTT.

The rearrangement links TRBV4-1 to TRBJ2-7; D unclear. Trimming removed 4 bases from V and 2 bases from J, with 9 bases in between. Germline CDR1 is MGHRA and CDR2 is YSYEKL. This CDR3 contains 13 residues. This chain's CDR3 is CASSPDGPYEQYF. Here the CDR3 DNA reads TGCGCCAGCAGCCCGGACGGACCCTACGAGCAGTACTTC.

The chain is built from TRBV27 and TRBJ2-7; 9 nucleotides match TRBD1. V gave up 7 bases and J gave up 3 bases; unmatched junction bases: 10. There are 15 residues in the CDR3. Germline V gene data show CDR1 as MNHEY and CDR2 as SMNVEV (reference sequence). CDR3: CASTGWTGVVYEQYF. CDR3 nucleotides: TGTGCCAGCACAGGTTGGACAGGGGTAGTCTACGAGCAGTACTTC.

The chain employs TRBV7-8 and TRBJ1-1, with 7 bases matching TRBD1. The length of the CDR3 is 15 residues. Germline V gene sequence: CDR1 SGHVS, CDR2 FQNEAQ. The V gene end was trimmed by 5 bases and the J gene end by 3 bases; junction bases not matched to a gene: 9. CDR3 protein: CASSQGVMGYTEAFF. The CDR3, as DNA: TGTGCCAGCAGCCAGGGGGTTATGGGTTACACTGAAGCTTTCTTT.

The rearrangement links TRBV7-9 to TRBJ1-3; tentative D call: TRBD1 (6 bases). CDR1 is SEHNR and CDR2 is FQNEAQ in the germline V gene (reference sequence). The CDR3 runs 13 residues. V was shortened by 8 bases and J by 3 bases, with 11 bases between the two germline ends. CDR3 nucleotides: TGTGCCAGCCAGGGGTTGGGTGGAAACACCATATATTTT. Translated, it gives CASQGLGGNTIYF.

J is TRBJ2-7 and V is TRBV5-1; 7 bases fit TRBD2. Germline V lookup: CDR1 SGHRS, CDR2 YFSETQ. This CDR3 spans 14 amino acids. V was clipped by 4 bases and J by 7 bases; unmatched bases: 11. CDR3 loop: CASSGGEAGPEQYF. The CDR3 bases are TGCGCCAGCAGCGGGGGGGAAGCGGGACCTGAGCAGTACTTC.

This clone was seen a single time. V gene TRBV4-1 combines with J gene TRBJ1-4; TRBD1 might be the D (6 bases). This CDR3 is 15 amino acids long. CDR1 MGHRA and CDR2 YSYEKL come from the germline V gene. V was cut by 1 base and J by 7 bases, with 13 bases left in between. This CDR3 is CASSQVYREGEKLFF. The CDR3 nucleotides read TGCGCCAGCAGCCAAGTTTACAGGGAAGGTGAAAAACTGTTTTTT.